Listed here are 20 T cell receptor beta chains from one sample, sequenced in a study of blood T cells in healthy people across ages. Combining a sample-barcoded 5' primer with a J-beta primer mix, a second PCR ran for 7 to 11 cycles. Via MiXCR, TCRdb re-called the 5' RACE reads, giving one row per CDR3 protein. Of some 700,000 distinct CDR3 sequences listed, 20% to 25% are singletons. Sequencing input: blood. The receptors derive from a man between 65 and 85 years old in good health.

This clonotype was seen a few times. This chain links TRBV12-3 or TRBV12-4 with TRBJ1-4; 7 bases agree with TRBD1. Trimming cost V 5 bases and J 10 bases; bases outside gene matches: 7. The CDR3 length is 13 residues. CDR3 bases: TGTGCCAGCAGTGGACGACAGGGCGGAAAACTGTTTTTT. It is translated as CASSGRQGGKLFF.

This clonotype was seen a few times. V gene TRBV29-1 combines with J gene TRBJ2-1; possibly TRBD2 for D (5 bases). V shed 7 bases and J shed 5 bases, with 15 bases lying between them. The CDR3 covers 13 residues. Germline V gene lookup returns CDR1 SQVTM and CDR2 ANQGSEA. The CDR3 DNA is TGCAGCGGATCCGGGGAGTCCCACAATGAGCAGTTCTTC. Translating it yields CSGSGESHNEQFF.

In this sample, this clonotype turned up a few times. This chain connects TRBV11-2 to TRBJ2-7, with 9 positions matching TRBD2. The CDR3 spans 14 residues. V trimming: 5 bases; J trimming: 2 bases; junction bases outside the gene matches: 4. Germline V gene data show CDR1 as SGHAT and CDR2 as FQNNGV. The CDR3 nucleotides read TGTGCCAGCAGCCCGATAGCGGGGGCCTACGAGCAGTACTTC. Encoded protein: CASSPIAGAYEQYF.

V is TRBV28 and J is TRBJ1-1; tentatively, D is TRBD1 (5 bases). Trimming stripped 6 bases from V and 0 bases from J, with 17 bases between. This CDR3 spans 16 amino acids. Germline V CDR1 and CDR2: MDHEN, SYDVKM. The CDR3 spells CASRPGSWGMNTEAFF. CDR3 DNA: TGTGCCAGCAGGCCTGGTTCGTGGGGGATGAACACTGAAGCTTTCTTT.

The chain links TRBV28 to TRBJ2-5; D perhaps matches TRBD1 (7 bases). The CDR3 covers 15 residues. Trimming removed 6 bases at V and 1 base at J, with 15 bases between. Germline CDR1 MDHEN, CDR2 SYDVKM. The CDR3, as DNA: TGTGCCAGCAGATCGCCAGGGGGGACCCAAGAGACCCAGTACTTC. Its translation is CASRSPGGTQETQYF.

This sequence joins TRBV30 and TRBJ1-5; D ambiguous. Germline V gene sequence: CDR1 GTSNPN, CDR2 SVGIG (reference sequence). The germline V and J ends were trimmed by 2 bases and 5 bases, with 7 bases remaining between them. This CDR3 has 12 residues. The CDR3 DNA reads TGTGCCTGGAGTATCGGGTATCAGCCCCAGCATTTT. It is translated as CAWSIGYQPQHF.

Worth noting for this clonotype: Relative to the germline gene, one junction end is altered; a read error may explain this. V is TRBV6-2 or TRBV6-3 and J is TRBJ2-7; no clear D gene. Judging by the DNA end, TRBJ2-1 fits better; the J call may be wrong. Germline CDR1 is MNHEY and CDR2 is SVGEGT. This CDR3 is built from 16 residues. As DNA, the CDR3 is TGCGCCAGCAGTTACAAGGCCGGAGATTCCCTTATATGGCAGTTCTTC. This sequence encodes CASSYKAGDSLIWQFF.

V and J are TRBV10-2 and TRBJ2-3; 15 positions match TRBD2. The CDR3 has 19 residues. CDR1 and CDR2 (germline): WSHSY, SAAADI. V lost 2 bases and J lost 0; bases outside the gene matches: 6. CDR3 coding DNA: TGCGCCAGCAGTGAGCCCGGGACTAGCGGGGGGACTAGCACAGATACGCAGTATTTT. Amino acid sequence: CASSEPGTSGGTSTDTQYF.

The CDR3: CSASGRIPKGYQHF. CDR3 bases: TGCAGTGCTAGTGGGCGCATCCCAAAAGGATACCAGCATTTT. This chain uses TRBV20-1 with TRBJ1-5; D unclear. Trimming removed 3 bases from V and 12 bases from J, with 21 bases in between. Germline V gene sequence: CDR1 DFQATT, CDR2 SNEGSKA (reference sequence). The CDR3 contains 14 residues.

In this sample, this clonotype turned up a few times. The CDR3 here is CASTIPGRYNEQFF. CDR3 coding DNA: TGTGCCAGTACTATCCCGGGGCGGTACAATGAGCAGTTCTTC. The gene calls are TRBV19 and TRBJ2-1; D could derive from TRBD1 or TRBD2 (5 bases each). CDR3 length: 14 amino acids. Germline assignment: CDR1 LNHDA and CDR2 SQIVND (reference sequence). With 7 bases removed from V and 4 bases from J, the gap between germline ends came to 14 bases. Full variable domain (remainder filled in from reference TRBV19 and TRBJ2-1): DGGITQSPKYLFRKEGQNVTLSCEQNLNHDAMYWYRQDPGQGLRLIYYSQIVNDFQKGDIAEGYSVSREKKESFPLTVTSAQKNPTAFYLCASTIPGRYNEQFFGPGTRLTVL.

The chain recombines TRBV12-3 or TRBV12-4 with TRBJ1-2, with unresolved D. The CDR3 has 14 amino acids. The germline V and J ends were trimmed by 1 base and 2 bases, with 8 bases remaining between them. The CDR3 sequence is CASSLVGTNYGYTF. The CDR3 DNA reads TGTGCCAGCAGTTTAGTGGGCACCAACTATGGCTACACCTTC.

This clonotype has ten or more counts. The chain combines TRBV20-1 with TRBJ2-1; 12 bases match TRBD2. Trimming removed 5 bases from V and 8 bases from J; junction bases left unmatched: 10. Germline V gives CDR1 DFQATT, CDR2 SNEGSKA (reference sequence). CDR3 size: 15 residues. DNA for the CDR3: TGCAGTGCTGAGACTAGCGGGAGCCGAGGGTATGAGCAGTTCTTC. It encodes CSAETSGSRGYEQFF.

The chain couples TRBV2 to TRBJ1-6; 9 nucleotides agree with TRBD1. Germline V gene sequence: CDR1 SNHLY, CDR2 FYNNEI. Unmatched junction bases numbered 3, after V lost 6 bases and J lost 6 bases. The CDR3 spans 14 residues. In DNA form, the CDR3 reads TGTGCCAGCAGCGGACAGGGGAGTAATTCACCCCTCCACTTT. Amino acids: CASSGQGSNSPLHF.

This clonotype was observed a few times. J is TRBJ2-3 and V is TRBV25-1, with 8 bases lining up with TRBD2. The CDR3 is made up of 15 amino acids. CDR1 is MGHDK, CDR2 SYGVNS, per germline. The ends lost 6 bases at V and 2 bases at J; junction bases unmatched: 7. CDR3 loop: CASRFTGGSTDTQYF. As DNA, the CDR3 is TGTGCCAGCAGGTTTACGGGAGGGTCCACAGATACGCAGTATTTT.

The V call is TRBV20-1, the J call TRBJ1-2, with D possibly TRBD1 on 5 matching bases. Germline CDR1 is DFQATT and CDR2 is SNEGSKA (reference sequence). The CDR3 is made up of 14 amino acids. Trimming took off 6 bases at V and 2 bases at J, with 16 bases between the two ends. The CDR3, as DNA: TGCAGTGCCAGTTCAGGGAGGCGCAACTATGGCTACACCTTC. Residues: CSASSGRRNYGYTF.

A remark on this clonotype: At one end the junction does not follow the germline gene, possibly because of a read error. The chain couples TRBV28 to TRBJ2-1; TRBD2 agrees at 13 bases. CDR1 and CDR2 from the germline V gene are MDHEN and SYDVKM. The length of the CDR3 is 16 residues. The CDR3 protein is CASSLRLAGGPYEQHF. CDR3 bases: TGTGCCAGCAGTTTAAGACTAGCGGGAGGCCCCTACGAGCAGCACTTC.

This clonotype came up many times. This chain uses TRBV24-1 with TRBJ2-5, with 12 bases that match TRBD2. V shed 4 bases, J shed 2 bases, and the junction held 7 bases outside the gene matches. Germline V gives CDR1 KGHDR, CDR2 SFDVKD. This CDR3 comprises 17 residues. This chain's CDR3 is CATSDRRLAGAQETQYF. DNA of the CDR3: TGTGCCACCAGTGACCGTCGACTAGCGGGGGCTCAAGAGACCCAGTACTTC.

The chain recombines TRBV7-6 with TRBJ2-3; 9 bases match TRBD2. The CDR3 has 17 residues. Germline V gives CDR1 SGHVS, CDR2 FNYEAQ. With 2 bases clipped from V and 2 bases from J, the junction kept 8 bases outside the gene matches. The CDR3 coding sequence is TGTGCCAGCAGCTTATTTAGCGGGGGTCACAACACAGATACGCAGTATTTT. It codes for CASSLFSGGHNTDTQYF.

The rearrangement uses TRBV13 and TRBJ1-1, with 8 bases that match TRBD1. CDR3 size: 14 residues. In germline, CDR1 is PRHDT, CDR2 FYEKMQ (reference sequence). V lost 1 base to trimming and J lost 7 bases; unmatched junction nucleotides: 5. CDR3 in amino acids: CASSLARGRDEAFF. Written as DNA, the CDR3 is TGTGCCAGCAGCTTAGCCAGGGGGCGGGATGAAGCTTTCTTT.

About this clonotype: Compared with germline, one end of the junction differs, possibly owing to a read error. V and J are TRBV5-1 and TRBJ2-1; 7 bases align to TRBD1. Near its end, the DNA agrees better with TRBJ2-5, so the J call may be wrong. The germline V gene has CDR1 SGHRS and CDR2 YFSETQ. CDR3 length: 16 residues. The CDR3 DNA sequence: TGCGCCAGCAGCGGGGGACAGCTTAATGCAAGAGAGGCCCAGTACTTC. It translates to CASSGGQLNAREAQYF.